A selection of T cell receptor beta chains follows, all from one sample in a study of CD8 T cells in ankylosing spondylitis. One entry per CDR3 protein, called by TCRdb with MiXCR from the 5' RACE reads. The data contain around 340,000 distinct CDR3 sequences, under 15% of them singletons. The sequencing input was blood, either unsorted or a sorted T cell fraction (not recorded which). The receptor set was obtained from a male donor with ankylosing spondylitis or in good health (not recorded which). The CDR3 runs from the conserved cysteine through the conserved F or W. The D gene is left open where the match is weak. Clone size appears in some rows only: once, few, many, or a class for an expanded clone.

j_call d_call clone_size v_call cdr3_aa cdr3_nt
TRBJ2-2 NA NA TRBV29-1 CSGENTGELFF TGTAGCGGAGAGAACACCGGGGAGCTGTTTTTT
TRBJ2-1 TRBD2 few TRBV5-1 CASSLGGLAGGNEQFF TGCGCCAGCAGCTTGGGAGGACTAGCGGGAGGGAATGAGCAGTTCTTC
TRBJ2-2 NA NA TRBV7-2 CASSFGALQNTGELFF TGTGCCAGCAGCTTCGGGGCTTTACAGAACACCGGGGAGCTGTTTTTT
TRBJ2-7 NA NA TRBV18 CASSPNTDSYEQYF TGTGCCAGCTCGCCCAATACCGACAGCTACGAGCAGTACTTC
TRBJ2-4 NA NA TRBV11-3 CASSLDLSEGAKNIQYF TGTGCCAGCAGCTTAGACCTTAGCGAGGGGGCCAAAAACATTCAGTACTTC
TRBJ1-2 TRBD1 NA TRBV11-1 CASSLDVGRTGANYGYTF TGTGCCAGCAGCTTAGATGTGGGAAGGACAGGGGCTAACTATGGCTACACCTTC
TRBJ2-7 TRBD1 few TRBV7-9 CASSSMGQGRTYEQYF TGTGCCAGCAGCTCGATGGGACAGGGGCGCACCTACGAGCAGTACTTC
TRBJ2-7 NA NA TRBV5-6 CAISPGILSYEQYF TGTGCCATCAGTCCCGGGATACTCTCCTACGAGCAGTACTTC
TRBJ2-3 NA NA TRBV6-1 CASSPYRGGYEDTQYF TGTGCCAGCAGTCCGTACAGGGGGGGGTATGAAGATACGCAGTATTTT
TRBJ2-3 NA many TRBV5-1 CASNWRRGYF TGCGCCAGCAATTGGAGGAGGGGGTATTTT
TRBJ1-1 NA NA TRBV6-1 CASTEGVLNTEAFF TGTGCCAGCACCGAGGGGGTCCTGAACACTGAAGCTTTCTTT
TRBJ2-2 NA NA TRBV27 CASSFIRGSGELFF TGTGCCAGCAGTTTTATCAGGGGATCCGGGGAGCTGTTTTTT
TRBJ1-4 NA NA TRBV6-5 CASSYSGRFWEKLFF TGTGCCAGCAGTTACTCCGGCAGGTTCTGGGAAAAACTGTTTTTT
TRBJ2-5 NA NA TRBV7-2 CASSTGISEETQYF TGTGCCAGCAGCACAGGGATATCGGAAGAGACCCAGTACTTC
TRBJ1-6 NA few TRBV6-5 CASSYVSDSPLHF TGTGCCAGCAGTTACGTTTCAGATTCACCCCTCCACTTT
TRBJ2-1 NA NA TRBV24-1 CATSAGNEQFF TGTGCCACCAGTGCTGGCAATGAGCAGTTCTTC
TRBJ1-2 NA few TRBV2 CASSVGGGNYGYTF TGTGCCAGCAGCGTAGGCGGGGGAAACTATGGCTACACCTTC
TRBJ2-2 TRBD1 few TRBV7-6 CASSPGQGNTGELFF TGTGCCAGCAGCCCGGGACAGGGGAACACCGGGGAGCTGTTTTTT
TRBJ2-1 TRBD2 medium-sized TRBV2 CASTKTSGPYNEQFF TGTGCCAGCACCAAGACTAGCGGACCCTACAATGAGCAGTTCTTC
TRBJ2-3 TRBD2 NA TRBV7-2 CASSLDSGGRADTQYF TGTGCCAGCAGCTTAGATAGCGGGGGGCGGGCAGATACGCAGTATTTT
TRBJ2-7 TRBD1 NA TRBV5-1 CASSLQGDGYEQYF TGCGCCAGCAGCTTACAGGGGGACGGCTACGAGCAGTACTTC
TRBJ2-7 TRBD2 NA TRBV20-1 CSAVTSPYEQYF TGCAGTGCTGTGACTAGCCCCTACGAGCAGTACTTC
TRBJ1-5 TRBD1 NA TRBV3-1 CASSRAGGSNQPQHF TGTGCCAGCAGCCGCGCAGGGGGAAGCAATCAGCCCCAGCATTTT
TRBJ2-1 TRBD2 NA TRBV6-5 CASSYGGTSGSGEQFF TGTGCCAGCAGTTATGGGGGGACTAGCGGGAGTGGTGAGCAGTTCTTC
TRBJ2-3 NA NA TRBV5-1 CASSLVTNTDTQYF TGCGCCAGCAGCTTGGTGACTAACACAGATACGCAGTATTTT
TRBJ2-3 NA few TRBV5-1 CASSLDGAKWDTQYF TGCGCCAGCAGCTTGGACGGGGCTAAATGGGATACGCAGTATTTT
TRBJ2-3 NA NA TRBV7-9 CASSLDGAGTDTQYF TGTGCCAGCAGCTTAGACGGAGCGGGCACAGATACGCAGTATTTT
TRBJ2-3 NA few TRBV5-1 CASSSDSSSTDTQYF TGCGCCAGCAGCTCGGACTCCTCTAGCACAGATACGCAGTATTTT
TRBJ2-5 TRBD1 few TRBV20-1 CSAGTAQETQYF TGCAGCGCCGGGACAGCCCAAGAGACCCAGTACTTC
TRBJ1-2 NA few TRBV5-1 CASSLGVDRKLYGYTF TGCGCCAGCAGCTTGGGGGTCGACAGGAAACTCTATGGCTACACCTTC